This entry describes one TCR beta chain. Germline-derived CDR1 and CDR2 are SGDLS and YYNGEE. The junction had 4 bases not matched to a gene; V was cut back by 3 bases and J by 5 bases. The CDR3 length is 14 residues. The data originate from a study of blood T cell repertoires in COVID-19. Study overall: From T cells, B-cell-depleted T cells, or PBMCs came the material, which was cDNA or gDNA.

In the authors' methods: Counts of nucleated cells, estimated from reference gene primer amplification, were obtained. The data were produced by immunoSEQ multiplex PCR, yet TCRdb's version contains in-frame clones alone and is incomplete. From that table come the V and J calls and clone size; the DNA was used to work out D and trimming. This table holds tens of thousands of clones, roughly 91% found once. Sequencing used peripheral blood. The receptor comes from a human donor in a cohort sampled during active COVID-19. The donor label of this sample is uncertain. The rearrangement links TRBV9 to TRBJ1-1; 10 nucleotides align to TRBD1. CDR3 sequence reads: CASSEGQGKTEAFF. The CDR3 coding sequence is TGTGCCAGCAGCGAGGGACAGGGGAAAACTGAAGCTTTCTTT.